Listed here are 21 T cell receptor beta chains from one sample, sequenced in a study of T cells after yellow fever vaccination. TCRdb ran MiXCR on the 5' RACE reads and lists one entry per CDR3 protein. The repertoire has a few hundred thousand distinct CDR3 sequences, approximately 3% of them found once; the top ten carry less than 3.5%. The sequencing used CD4+ T cells sorted from PBMCs, collected 10 days after the yellow fever booster vaccination. These TCRs come from a man between 18 and 29 years old who received the YFV17D yellow fever vaccine.

V usage is TRBV18 and J usage is TRBJ2-5; D uncertain. CDR1 is KGHSH, CDR2 LQKENI, per germline. Trimming stripped 3 bases from V and 5 bases from J, with 10 bases between. CDR3 size: 13 residues. The CDR3 protein is CASSPMAAETQYF. The CDR3 DNA reads as TGTGCCAGCTCACCCATGGCAGCCGAGACCCAGTACTTC.

This clonotype was picked up many times. The chain couples TRBV5-1 to TRBJ1-2; 9 bases map to TRBD1. This CDR3 is built from 13 residues. Germline V lookup: CDR1 SGHRS, CDR2 YFSETQ. V lost 2 bases to trimming and J lost 6 bases; unmatched junction nucleotides: 2. This chain's CDR3 is CASSLQGADGYTF. The CDR3 DNA follows: TGCGCCAGCAGCTTACAGGGGGCGGATGGCTACACCTTC. The entire variable domain, with the rest obtained from reference TRBV5-1 and TRBJ1-2, is as follows: KAGVTQTPRYLIKTRGQQVTLSCSPISGHRSVSWYQQTPGQGLQFLFEYFSETQRNKGNFPGRFSGRQFSNSRSEMNVSTLELGDSALYLCASSLQGADGYTFGSGTRLTVV.

This clonotype has just a few counts. J is TRBJ2-3 and V is TRBV5-1; TRBD1 matches 7 bases. With V trimmed by 0 bases and J by 5 bases, 3 bases remained unmatched. Germline V lookup: CDR1 SGHRS, CDR2 YFSETQ. This CDR3 has 14 residues. The CDR3: CASSLGQGEDTQYF. The CDR3 DNA sequence: TGCGCCAGCAGCTTGGGACAGGGCGAAGATACGCAGTATTTT.

In its sample, this clonotype was seen many times. The genes are TRBV2 and TRBJ1-6; TRBD1 aligns across 8 bases. V lost 6 bases, J lost 8 bases, and 9 bases stayed unmatched. The CDR3 has 15 amino acids. CDR1 is SNHLY, CDR2 FYNNEI, per germline. Here the CDR3 reads CASSPTGAKDSPLHF. The DNA of the CDR3 is TGTGCCAGCAGCCCGACAGGGGCCAAAGATTCACCCCTCCACTTT.

This clonotype was observed many times. V usage is TRBV20-1 and J usage is TRBJ1-1, with D perhaps TRBD1 (6 bases). Trimming left V 0 bases short and J 3 bases short, with 14 bases between. Germline CDR1 and CDR2: DFQATT and SNEGSKA (reference sequence). This CDR3 is 15 amino acids long. CDR3 region: CSARESQGFYTEAFF. Here the CDR3 DNA reads TGCAGTGCTAGAGAATCGCAGGGGTTTTACACTGAAGCTTTCTTT.

This clonotype has just a few counts. The chain has TRBV7-9 and TRBJ2-2; 7 bases agree with TRBD1. Germline V CDR1 and CDR2: SEHNR, FQNEAQ (reference sequence). Trimming took 11 bases from V and 1 from J; bases not matched to a gene: 1. CDR3 length: 12 amino acids. The CDR3 DNA is TGTGCCCGGACAGGGAACACCGGGGAGCTGTTTTTT. Translated: CARTGNTGELFF.

This clonotype has more than one count but fewer than ten. The chain recombines TRBV20-1 with TRBJ2-5; a weak D match, TRBD2 (6 bases). The CDR3 contains 13 residues. CDR1 DFQATT and CDR2 SNEGSKA come from the germline V gene (reference sequence). The germline V and J ends were trimmed by 1 base and 4 bases, with 10 bases remaining between them. The chain's CDR3 is CSARAQGGETQYF. The CDR3, as DNA: TGCAGTGCTAGAGCCCAGGGAGGAGAGACCCAGTACTTC.

This clonotype was observed a few times. The chain employs TRBV11-1 and TRBJ2-1; D not resolved. Trimming shortened V by 1 base and J by 7 bases, and 8 bases separated the two germline ends. The germline CDR1 and CDR2 sequences are SGHAT and FQDESV (reference sequence). The CDR3 has 13 amino acids. Written as DNA, the CDR3 is TGTGCCAGCAGCTTAGTCTCGGGTAATGAGCAGTTCTTC. Translated: CASSLVSGNEQFF.

V and J are TRBV6-5 and TRBJ1-6; possibly TRBD1 for D (5 bases). The ends were cut back, 6 bases at V and 8 bases at J, with 20 bases in the middle. Germline CDR1 and CDR2: MNHEY and SVGAGI. There are 16 residues in the CDR3. CDR3 nucleotides: TGTGCCAGCAGACGGCAGGGCCGAATAGGGGATTCACCCCTCCACTTT. It codes for CASRRQGRIGDSPLHF.

This clonotype appeared many times. The rearrangement joins TRBV11-2 to TRBJ2-5; D not resolved. Trimming took off 3 bases at V and 3 bases at J, with 11 bases between the two ends. The CDR3 covers 14 residues. Germline CDR1 is SGHAT and CDR2 is FQNNGV. In nucleotides, the CDR3 is TGTGCCAGCAGCTTCCGCAAGCCTGAAGAGACCCAGTACTTC. Its protein is CASSFRKPEETQYF.

This clonotype was recorded a few times. This chain links TRBV5-6 with TRBJ2-3; 12 bases are shared with TRBD2. This CDR3 has 17 residues. After removal of 1 base from V and 3 bases from J, the junction contained 6 bases not matched to a gene. Germline lookup yields CDR1 SGHDT and CDR2 YYEEEE. CDR3 in amino acids: CASSLLLAGGLTDTQYF. As DNA, the CDR3 is TGTGCCAGCAGCTTGCTGCTAGCGGGGGGGCTTACAGATACGCAGTATTTT.

This clonotype has ten or more counts. This chain joins TRBV5-4 and TRBJ2-3; 8 bases line up with TRBD1. J lost 5 bases, V lost 9 bases, and 5 bases had no gene match. Germline loops: CDR1 SGHNT, CDR2 YYREEE (reference sequence). CDR3 size: 12 residues. CDR3 in DNA: TGTGCCACAGGACAGGGAGGAGATACGCAGTATTTT. Translation gives CATGQGGDTQYF.

This clonotype has ten or more counts. The chain has TRBV7-3 and TRBJ2-1, with 12 positions matching TRBD2. CDR3 size: 14 residues. The germline CDR1 and CDR2 sequences are SGHTA and FQGTGA. V gave up 5 bases and J gave up 6 bases; unmatched junction bases: 2. CDR3 sequence: CASSMGLAGNEQFF. In DNA form, the CDR3 reads TGTGCCAGCAGCATGGGACTAGCGGGCAATGAGCAGTTCTTC.

The J gene is TRBJ2-5, the V gene TRBV28; D not certain. The V and J ends lost 3 bases and 0 bases respectively, with 14 bases between them. This CDR3 comprises 16 residues. Germline V gene lookup returns CDR1 MDHEN and CDR2 SYDVKM. CDR3 coding DNA: TGTGCCAGCAGTTTGCGGTGGGCAAAGTACCAAGAGACCCAGTACTTC. Translating it yields CASSLRWAKYQETQYF.

This clonotype was observed at least ten times. The gene calls are TRBV7-2 and TRBJ1-2; TRBD1 aligns across 8 bases. Germline-derived CDR1 and CDR2 are SGHTA and FQGNSA. J gave up 8 bases and V 4 bases, and 9 bases lay outside the gene matches. The CDR3 has 14 residues. The CDR3 spells CASSSLGQGGGYTF. CDR3 nucleotides: TGTGCCAGCAGCTCACTAGGACAGGGTGGAGGCTACACCTTC.

This clonotype has a count of ten or more. The chain couples TRBV10-3 to TRBJ2-2; 10 bases fit TRBD1. CDR1 is ENHRY, CDR2 SYGVKD, per germline. The CDR3 length is 14 residues. V shed 9 bases, J shed 6 bases, and the junction held 7 bases outside the gene matches. The CDR3: CAIGTGASAGELFF. The CDR3 DNA reads as TGTGCCATTGGGACAGGGGCTTCGGCCGGGGAGCTGTTTTTT.

There are many counts of this clonotype. The J gene is TRBJ2-1, the V gene TRBV3-1; D possibly corresponds to TRBD2 (5 bases). CDR3 size: 15 residues. Trimming took 1 base from V and 7 from J, leaving 14 bases between them. In germline, CDR1 is LGHDT, CDR2 YNNKEL (reference sequence). CDR3 DNA: TGTGCCAGCAGCCAAGGGACTCGCGGTAGGAATGAGCAGTTCTTC. Its translation: CASSQGTRGRNEQFF.

This clonotype was counted ten times or more. The V gene is TRBV7-2, the J gene TRBJ1-1, with D possibly TRBD1 on 6 matching bases. The CDR3 totals 16 residues. CDR1 SGHTA and CDR2 FQGNSA come from the germline V gene. V shed 5 bases and J shed 6 bases, with 22 bases lying between them. In DNA form, the CDR3 reads TGTGCCAGCAGCCGGGGGACACCCTTAGTGGGGGCTGAAGCTTTCTTT. Its protein product is CASSRGTPLVGAEAFF.

This clonotype was observed a few times. The V and J genes are TRBV6-5 and TRBJ1-6; TRBD1 aligns across 7 bases. The germline CDR1 and CDR2 sequences are MNHEY and SVGAGI. The V segment lost 4 bases and the J segment 10 bases; nucleotides outside the gene matches: 13. This CDR3 has 16 residues. In DNA, the CDR3 is TGTGCCAGCAGTTCTCGACAGGGTCAAGGGGTATCACCCCTCCACTTT. Its translation: CASSSRQGQGVSPLHF.

Ten or more counts support this clonotype. The chain has TRBV5-1 and TRBJ1-6, with D unclear. V gave up 2 bases and J gave up 5 bases, with 5 bases separating them. This CDR3 spans 13 amino acids. Germline V gene data show CDR1 as SGHRS and CDR2 as YFSETQ. The CDR3 nucleotides are TGCGCCAGCAGCTTCGAGAATAATTCACCCCTCCACTTT. Residues: CASSFENNSPLHF. The full variable domain, with the rest looked up from reference TRBV5-1 and TRBJ1-6, is KAGVTQTPRYLIKTRGQQVTLSCSPISGHRSVSWYQQTPGQGLQFLFEYFSETQRNKGNFPGRFSGRQFSNSRSEMNVSTLELGDSALYLCASSFENNSPLHFGNGTRLTVT.

The rearrangement links TRBV24-1 to TRBJ2-3; D gene uncertain. The CDR3 is 15 amino acids. Germline lookup yields CDR1 KGHDR and CDR2 SFDVKD. Between the trimmed V and J ends, which lost 4 bases and 4 bases, there was a span of 14 bases. The CDR3 sequence: CATSEKEVLADTQYF. The CDR3 bases are TGTGCCACCAGTGAAAAAGAAGTTCTGGCAGATACGCAGTATTTT.